Following are 8 T cell receptor beta chains from one sample sequenced in a study of blood T cell repertoires in COVID-19. Repertoires were generated with immunoSEQ multiplex PCR, while TCRdb's copy carries only in-frame clones and drops some. The table lists roughly 49,000 clones, 85% to 95% of them singletons. Sequencing input: peripheral blood. The receptors shown here come from a man aged 55 to 70 with COVID-19, enrolled during active disease.

Judged by abundance, this clone is medium-sized. J is TRBJ2-1 and V is TRBV7-8; maybe TRBD2 (5 bases). CDR1 is SGHVS, CDR2 FQNEAQ, per germline. The CDR3 is 15 residues long. The V gene lost 5 bases and the J gene lost 6 bases, with 17 bases spanning the gap. DNA for the CDR3: TGTGCCAGCAGCCCCGGACCGGGGAACGTCAATGAGCAGTTCTTC. Protein: CASSPGPGNVNEQFF.

The chain carries TRBV11-3 and TRBJ2-4, with no clear D. Germline V CDR1 and CDR2: SGHNT, YENEEA. CDR3 length equals 15 residues. Trimming removed 4 bases from V and 2 bases from J, with 12 bases in between. CDR3 bases: TGTGCCAGCAGCTCCGGCGGTTCCCCCAAAAACATTCAGTACTTC. Translation: CASSSGGSPKNIQYF.

The V call is TRBV5-1, the J call TRBJ2-7; D possibly corresponds to TRBD1 (6 bases). This CDR3 region has 17 residues. V gave up 1 base and J gave up 0 bases, with 17 bases separating them. Germline CDR1 and CDR2: SGHRS and YFSETQ. The CDR3 region has the DNA TGCGCCAGCAGCTTGCCCTCCCGGGACACCAGCTCCTACGAGCAGTACTTC. Its translation: CASSLPSRDTSSYEQYF.

The genes are TRBV2 and TRBJ2-3; 11 bases line up with TRBD2. The length of the CDR3 is 16 residues. V was pared by 5 bases and J by 6 bases, with 10 bases of the junction left unmatched. Germline-derived CDR1 and CDR2 are SNHLY and FYNNEI. The CDR3 nucleotides are TGTGCCAGCAGTCGAGAAACTAGCGGGGGTGGGGATACGCAGTATTTT. It is translated as CASSRETSGGGDTQYF.

The V call is TRBV19, the J call TRBJ2-2, with no clear D. The CDR3 runs to 14 residues. In germline, CDR1 is LNHDA, CDR2 SQIVND (reference sequence). The germline V and J ends were trimmed by 1 base and 3 bases, with 6 bases remaining between them. The CDR3 loop is CASSIAEYTGELFF. Written as DNA, the CDR3 is TGTGCCAGTAGTATAGCGGAGTACACCGGGGAGCTGTTTTTT.

The J gene is TRBJ1-1, the V gene TRBV5-1, with 12 bases identical to TRBD1. Trimming cost V 0 bases and J 0 bases; bases outside gene matches: 3. The CDR3 has 17 amino acids. The germline V gene has CDR1 SGHRS and CDR2 YFSETQ. The CDR3 here is CASSLAGQGALNTEAFF. The CDR3 bases are TGCGCCAGCAGCTTGGCGGGACAGGGGGCTCTGAACACTGAAGCTTTCTTT. The variable domain in full, completed from reference TRBV5-1 and TRBJ1-1, reads KAGVTQTPRYLIKTRGQQVTLSCSPISGHRSVSWYQQTPGQGLQFLFEYFSETQRNKGNFPGRFSGRQFSNSRSEMNVSTLELGDSALYLCASSLAGQGALNTEAFFGQGTRLTVV.

J is TRBJ1-1 and V is TRBV18; D uncertain. CDR3 length: 14 amino acids. Per germline, CDR1 KGHSH and CDR2 LQKENI. V lost 5 bases to trimming and J lost 0 bases, with 10 bases between them. CDR3 protein: CASSVGLMNTEAFF. In DNA form, the CDR3 reads TGTGCCAGCTCAGTCGGTTTGATGAACACTGAAGCTTTCTTT.

This clone appeared a single time. The V and J genes are TRBV4-1 and TRBJ2-1, with 7 bases identical to TRBD2. The CDR3 has 17 amino acids. The germline CDR1 and CDR2 sequences are MGHRA and YSYEKL. The ends lost 1 base at V and 0 bases at J; junction bases unmatched: 6. This chain's CDR3 is CASSQGRGGGSYNEQFF. CDR3 bases: TGCGCCAGCAGCCAAGGTCGGGGCGGGGGCTCCTACAATGAGCAGTTCTTC.